This T cell receptor (beta chain) was captured in a study of control samples from healthy donors and cancer patients. Germline V gene sequence: CDR1 MGHRA, CDR2 YSYEKL. The V segment lost 1 base and the J segment 4 bases; nucleotides outside the gene matches: 8. The CDR3 runs to 16 residues. Clones were sequenced by immunoSEQ multiplex PCR, and TCRdb holds only the in-frame ones, with some missing. The sample comprises tens of thousands of clones, over 75% of which are singletons, and roughly 13% rests with the top ten. The sequenced sample was PBMCs. This TCR came from a woman aged 60-70 years with lung cancer. The chain carries TRBV4-1 and TRBJ1-2; 8 bases fit TRBD1. The CDR3 region has the DNA TGCGCCAGCAGCCAAGCACAGGGGGGGAAAAGCTATGGCTACACCTTC. It codes for CASSQAQGGKSYGYTF.